This T cell receptor beta chain was sequenced for a study of T cells in Graves' hyperthyroidism and ophthalmopathy. Using RNA transcripts as the source, TCR beta CDR3 regions were amplified. First-round RT-PCR of the TCR CDR3 relied on the HTBI primer set. TCRdb analysed the multiplex PCR reads with MiXCR anew, one entry per CDR3 protein. The sample has about 400,000 distinct CDR3 sequences, approximately 14% seen once. CDR3 length: 14 residues. With 3 bases removed from V and 2 bases from J, the gap between germline ends came to 11 bases. Looked up from germline, CDR1 is ENHRY and CDR2 is SYGVKD. The gene calls are TRBV10-3 and TRBJ2-7; D remains ambiguous. Input material: blood. This clonotype originated in a woman younger than 35 with Graves' hyperthyroidism. CDR3 sequence reads: CAISETDTPYEQYF. For the CDR3, the DNA is TGTGCCATCAGTGAAACAGATACTCCCTACGAGCAGTACTTC.